This TCR beta chain was found in a study of T cell repertoires in cytomegalovirus infection. Study-wide findings and caveats: Using cumulative public TCR beta family frequency, the authors identified those who carried CMV together with the relevant HLA. Dominant in the ex vivo response were TCR beta clonotypes restricted by HLA-C and specific for CMV.

MiXCR, run by TCRdb on the reads, gives a single entry per CDR3 protein. In the table there are around 450,000 distinct CDR3 sequences, roughly 31% of which are singletons. This clonotype was picked up one time. Its antigen is as yet unknown. This clonotype originated in a human donor in good health (CMV status not recorded). Some clones in this sample may be carry-over from other donors' samples. The sample comprised PBMCs.

CDR3 loop: CASSLASGQQYF. DNA of the CDR3: TGTGCCAGCAGCTTAGCTTCGGGACAGCAGTACTTC. The gene calls are TRBV11-2 and TRBJ2-7, with D perhaps being TRBD1 or TRBD2 (5 bases each). V shed 1 base and J shed 8 bases, with 9 bases lying between them. The CDR3 has 12 residues. Germline loops: CDR1 SGHAT, CDR2 FQNNGV.